The 17 T cell receptor beta chains below come from one sample, sequenced in a study of control samples from healthy donors and cancer patients. Repertoires were generated with immunoSEQ multiplex PCR, while TCRdb's copy carries only in-frame clones and drops some. The sample has 150,000 to 200,000 clones; 91% are singletons. The sample taken for sequencing was blood. Source of these receptors: a woman aged 25 to 39 in good health.

This chain uses TRBV23-1 with TRBJ1-4, with TRBD1 identical over 8 bases. TRBV23-1 is designated an ORF whose function remains uncertain. V lost 6 bases, J lost 7 bases, and 7 bases stayed unmatched. The CDR3 contains 14 residues. The CDR3 here is CASRDRDKGEKLFF. CDR3 bases: TGCGCCAGCAGGGACAGGGACAAGGGTGAAAAACTGTTTTTT.

The chain joins TRBV14 to TRBJ1-1; the match to TRBD1 covers 9 bases. Germline CDR1 and CDR2: SGHDN and FVKESK. V lost 2 bases to trimming and J lost 6 bases; unmatched junction nucleotides: 7. The length of the CDR3 is 15 residues. CDR3 loop: CASSQRMGQGSEAFF. CDR3 DNA sequence: TGTGCCAGCAGCCAAAGAATGGGACAGGGCTCTGAAGCTTTCTTT.

The genes are TRBV7-2 and TRBJ2-1, with TRBD2 matching 9 bases. From germline, CDR1 is SGHTA and CDR2 FQGNSA. The CDR3 length is 16 residues. The V and J ends lost 5 bases and 2 bases, in that order; junction bases with no gene match: 7. CDR3 DNA: TGTGCCAGCAGCCCCACTAGCGGGCTGACCTACAATGAGCAGTTCTTC. Its protein is CASSPTSGLTYNEQFF.

The J gene is TRBJ2-3, the V gene TRBV10-3; 7 bases line up with TRBD2. Trimming cost V 2 bases and J 5 bases; bases outside gene matches: 4. This CDR3 has 14 residues. The germline gives CDR1 ENHRY, CDR2 SYGVKD. The CDR3: CAISEREVGDTQYF. CDR3 nucleotides: TGTGCCATCAGTGAGCGGGAGGTTGGAGATACGCAGTATTTT.

CDR3 sequence (DNA): TGCGCCAGCAGTGCTAGCGGGAGCTTCGTAGATACGCAGTATTTT. It yields the protein CASSASGSFVDTQYF. The J gene is TRBJ2-3, the V gene TRBV10-1, with 10 bases that match TRBD2. V dropped 4 bases and J dropped 5; count of bases not matched to a gene: 6. This CDR3 contains 15 residues. In germline, CDR1 is WNHNN, CDR2 SYGVQD (reference sequence).

The V and J genes are TRBV7-8 and TRBJ2-2; 8 bases match TRBD2. The V gene's germline CDR1 is SGHVS and CDR2 FQNEAQ. This CDR3 spans 13 amino acids. Germline trimming cut 6 bases from V and 7 bases from J; bases unmatched to any gene: 4. CDR3: CASRGLAFGELFF. The CDR3 nucleotides are TGTGCCAGCAGAGGACTAGCTTTCGGGGAGCTGTTTTTT.

This rearrangement joins TRBV28 to TRBJ2-1, with 9 bases aligning to TRBD2. Trimming removed 3 bases from V and 8 bases from J; junction bases left unmatched: 23. Germline V lookup: CDR1 MDHEN, CDR2 SYDVKM. The CDR3 totals 20 residues. For the CDR3, the DNA is TGTGCCAGCAGTTTCAGCGGACGATGGTTCGTCGAGGCGGGAGGGTATGAGCAGTTCTTC. Translation gives CASSFSGRWFVEAGGYEQFF. Combining the CDR3 with reference TRBV28 and TRBJ2-1 gives the whole variable domain DVKVTQSSRYLVKRTGEKVFLECVQDMDHENMFWYRQDPGLGLRLIYFSYDVKMKEKGDIPEGYSVSREKKERFSLILESASTNQTSMYLCASSFSGRWFVEAGGYEQFFGPGTRLTVL.

The gene calls are TRBV6-2 or TRBV6-3 and TRBJ1-3; no definite D call. Germline loops: CDR1 MNHEY, CDR2 SVGEGT. The CDR3 is made up of 15 amino acids. Between the trimmed V and J ends, which lost 5 bases and 0 bases, there was a span of 11 bases. In nucleotides, the CDR3 is TGTGCCAGCAGTAGGACCGCGGCCTCTGGAAACACCATATATTTT. Translation gives CASSRTAASGNTIYF.

The rearrangement links TRBV11-1 to TRBJ2-1; D unresolved. Trimming took 5 bases from V and 5 from J, leaving 10 bases between them. Germline V gene data show CDR1 as SGHAT and CDR2 as FQDESV (reference sequence). The CDR3 contains 13 residues. CDR3 loop: CASSRLGDNEQFF. As DNA, the CDR3 is TGTGCCAGCAGCCGACTCGGCGACAATGAGCAGTTCTTC.

The chain is built from TRBV4-1 and TRBJ1-4, with D perhaps matching TRBD1 (6 bases). The CDR3 consists of 14 residues. The germline gives CDR1 MGHRA, CDR2 YSYEKL. Trimming took 4 bases from V and 4 from J, leaving 10 bases between them. CDR3 DNA: TGCGCCAGCAGCCCATACAGGGATAATGAAAAACTGTTTTTT. Protein: CASSPYRDNEKLFF.

J is TRBJ1-5 and V is TRBV11-3, with 8 bases matching TRBD1. The CDR3 has 12 amino acids. Germline trimming cut 5 bases from V and 6 bases from J; bases unmatched to any gene: 0. The V gene's germline CDR1 is SGHNT and CDR2 YENEEA. The CDR3 sequence: CASSTGGQPQHF. As DNA, the CDR3 is TGTGCCAGCAGCACAGGGGGTCAGCCCCAGCATTTT.

This clone was seen more than once but under ten times. V and J are TRBV6-5 and TRBJ2-7, with D perhaps being TRBD1 or TRBD2 (6 bases each). Trimming pared 2 bases from V and 4 bases from J, leaving 18 bases between. The CDR3 sequence is 16 residues long. Germline lookup yields CDR1 MNHEY and CDR2 SVGAGI. The CDR3: CASSYALQGGTYEQYF. CDR3 nucleotide sequence: TGTGCCAGCAGTTACGCCCTCCAAGGGGGGACTTACGAGCAGTACTTC.

V usage is TRBV11-2 and J usage is TRBJ1-5; the match to TRBD1 covers 8 bases. The CDR3 totals 14 residues. Germline CDR1 SGHAT, CDR2 FQNNGV. V shed 2 bases, J shed 6 bases, and the junction held 3 bases outside the gene matches. The CDR3 loop is CASSLQGARQPQHF. CDR3 in DNA: TGTGCCAGCAGCTTACAGGGGGCTCGTCAGCCCCAGCATTTT.

The V and J genes are TRBV30 and TRBJ1-1; D unresolved. CDR3 length: 12 amino acids. V dropped 3 bases and J dropped 1 base, with 6 bases sitting between them. CDR1 GTSNPN and CDR2 SVGIG come from the germline V gene (reference sequence). The CDR3 spells CAWSDRNTEAFF. In DNA form, the CDR3 reads TGTGCCTGGAGCGACCGGAACACTGAAGCTTTCTTT.

This clone was found once. The V and J genes are TRBV7-2 and TRBJ2-2; perhaps TRBD1 as D (7 bases). In germline, CDR1 is SGHTA, CDR2 FQGNSA. The CDR3 has 16 residues. Between the trimmed V and J ends, which lost 2 bases and 0 bases, there was a span of 10 bases. The CDR3 loop is CASSLRGTANTGELFF. As DNA, the CDR3 is TGTGCCAGCAGCTTACGGGGGACAGCGAACACCGGGGAGCTGTTTTTT.

The rearrangement uses TRBV11-3 and TRBJ2-7; 8 bases agree with TRBD2. Germline loops: CDR1 SGHNT, CDR2 YENEEA. CDR3 size: 14 residues. The ends lost 7 bases at V and 3 bases at J; junction bases unmatched: 8. DNA for the CDR3: TGTGCCAGCAACCCGGGACTAGGAATCTACGAGCAGTACTTC. It is translated as CASNPGLGIYEQYF.

In nucleotides, the CDR3 is TGTGCCAGCAGCTTGCCCGGGGGGGAAAAACTGTTTTTT. This gives the protein CASSLPGGEKLFF. The chain recombines TRBV5-4 with TRBJ1-4; D may be TRBD1 (5 bases). CDR3 length: 13 amino acids. Germline V lookup: CDR1 SGHNT, CDR2 YYREEE (reference sequence). Trimming left V 1 base short and J 8 bases short, with 9 bases between.